Below are 24 T cell receptor beta chains sequenced from a single sample in a study of control samples from healthy donors and cancer patients. Some clones are missing from TCRdb's copy, which holds only in-frame ones; the method was immunoSEQ multiplex PCR. The sample lists fewer than 90,000 clones, approximately 84% seen once, with under 30% in the top ten. The sample taken for sequencing was blood. The origin of the receptors is a man aged 50 to 59 in good health.

The chain recombines TRBV20-1 with TRBJ1-2; a weak D match, TRBD1 (6 bases). V gave up 3 bases and J gave up 4 bases, with 15 bases separating them. There are 14 residues in the CDR3. Germline values: CDR1 DFQATT, CDR2 SNEGSKA (reference sequence). In DNA form, the CDR3 reads TGCAGTGCTAGTCTAGCTGGGGGCGGCTATGGCTACACCTTC. It codes for CSASLAGGGYGYTF.

The J gene is TRBJ2-3, the V gene TRBV7-3, with TRBD2 matching over 9 bases. The CDR3 is 13 residues long. The germline V gene encodes CDR1 SGHTA and CDR2 FQGTGA. Trimming at V came to 5 bases and at J to 4 bases, leaving 1 base not matched to a gene. The chain's CDR3 is CASSAGGADTQYF. The CDR3 DNA follows: TGTGCCAGCAGCGCGGGAGGGGCAGATACGCAGTATTTT.

The chain joins TRBV19 to TRBJ2-3, with 8 bases that match TRBD2. J gave up 2 bases and V 3 bases, and 7 bases lay outside the gene matches. Looked up from germline, CDR1 is LNHDA and CDR2 is SQIVND (reference sequence). CDR3 length: 16 amino acids. CDR3 bases: TGTGCCAGTAGTATTCGAGCGGGAGTCAACACAGATACGCAGTATTTT. It is translated as CASSIRAGVNTDTQYF.

The chain couples TRBV19 to TRBJ2-6, with 12 bases lining up with TRBD1. Germline V gives CDR1 LNHDA, CDR2 SQIVND (reference sequence). The CDR3 extends over 17 amino acids. The trim removed 4 bases at V and 4 bases at J, leaving 5 bases unmatched. CDR3 in amino acids: CASSKGTGGAGANVLTF. DNA for the CDR3: TGTGCCAGTAGTAAGGGGACAGGGGGCGCCGGGGCCAACGTCCTGACTTTC.

The J gene is TRBJ1-1, the V gene TRBV5-4; tentatively, D is TRBD1 (6 bases). The CDR3 covers 15 residues. Trimming removed 6 bases at V and 1 base at J, with 16 bases between. Germline V gene sequence: CDR1 SGHNT, CDR2 YYREEE (reference sequence). This CDR3 is CASTSEGGWNTEAFF. The DNA of the CDR3 is TGTGCCAGCACCTCCGAGGGGGGGTGGAACACTGAAGCTTTCTTT.

V usage is TRBV6-2 or TRBV6-3 and J usage is TRBJ2-7, with TRBD1 matching 8 bases. This CDR3 region has 15 residues. Trimming took 2 bases from V and 2 from J; bases not matched to a gene: 5. CDR1 and CDR2 (germline): MNHEY, SVGEGT. The CDR3 loop reads CASSYDDRGAYEQYF. The CDR3 DNA follows: TGTGCCAGCAGTTACGACGACAGGGGTGCCTACGAGCAGTACTTC.

The chain uses TRBV7-9 and TRBJ1-3, with TRBD1 identical over 9 bases. The J segment lost 4 bases and the V segment lost 4 bases, leaving 5 bases of the junction unmatched. Germline CDR1 SEHNR, CDR2 FQNEAQ (reference sequence). CDR3 size: 15 residues. The chain's CDR3 is CASSSGTGPGNTIYF. The CDR3 DNA is TGTGCCAGCAGCTCCGGGACAGGGCCAGGAAACACCATATATTTT.

The chain combines TRBV19 with TRBJ1-2; tentative D call: TRBD1 (6 bases). The CDR3 extends over 15 amino acids. Looked up from germline, CDR1 is LNHDA and CDR2 is SQIVND (reference sequence). V was cut by 4 bases and J by 0 bases, with 12 bases left in between. DNA for the CDR3: TGTGCCAGTAGTAGATTCAGGGGCACTAACTATGGCTACACCTTC. Its protein product is CASSRFRGTNYGYTF.

The rearrangement joins TRBV19 to TRBJ1-5; 7 nucleotides align to TRBD1. The V segment lost 7 bases and the J segment 5 bases; nucleotides outside the gene matches: 11. CDR3 length: 15 residues. Germline-derived CDR1 and CDR2 are LNHDA and SQIVND (reference sequence). The CDR3 DNA reads TGTGCCAGTAACCTAATGGAGGGGGCGGATCAGCCCCAGCATTTT. Amino acids: CASNLMEGADQPQHF. The full variable domain, in which reference TRBV19 and TRBJ1-5 provide the parts outside the CDR3, is DGGITQSPKYLFRKEGQNVTLSCEQNLNHDAMYWYRQDPGQGLRLIYYSQIVNDFQKGDIAEGYSVSREKKESFPLTVTSAQKNPTAFYLCASNLMEGADQPQHFGDGTRLSIL.

The rearrangement uses TRBV7-2 and TRBJ1-1; no definite D call. Between the trimmed V and J ends, which lost 5 bases and 7 bases, there was a span of 11 bases. The CDR3 spans 12 residues. Looked up from germline, CDR1 is SGHTA and CDR2 is FQGNSA. The CDR3 bases are TGTGCCAGCAGCGTAAATATGGGTGAAGCTTTCTTT. Translation gives CASSVNMGEAFF.

The J gene is TRBJ2-7, the V gene TRBV4-2; TRBD2 agrees at 13 bases. The V segment lost 1 base and the J segment 2 bases; nucleotides outside the gene matches: 5. This CDR3 is built from 17 residues. Germline V CDR1 and CDR2: LGHNA, YNFKEQ. In DNA form, the CDR3 reads TGTGCCAGCAGCCAAGGGCCTGGACTAGCGGGGGCCTACGAGCAGTACTTC. This gives the protein CASSQGPGLAGAYEQYF.

This clone has only one observation. This sequence joins TRBV7-2 and TRBJ2-5, with D possibly being TRBD2 (6 bases). V was pared by 1 base and J by 2 bases, with 14 bases between. The germline V gene has CDR1 SGHTA and CDR2 FQGNSA. The CDR3 extends over 16 amino acids. CDR3 DNA sequence: TGTGCCAGCAGCTTAGTGAGGTTAGCGGAACAAGAGACCCAGTACTTC. As protein: CASSLVRLAEQETQYF.

In its sample, this clone was seen once. This chain connects TRBV3-1 (or the pseudogene TRBV3-2) to TRBJ2-7; no definite D call. This CDR3 contains 13 residues. V lost 4 bases and J lost 6, with 13 bases in between. From germline, CDR1 is LGHDT and CDR2 YNNKEL (reference sequence). The CDR3 here is CASSLPLFGEQYF. Written as DNA, the CDR3 is TGTGCCAGCAGCCTCCCATTATTTGGCGAGCAGTACTTC.

The table lists this clone with a few counts. This chain uses TRBV4-3 with TRBJ1-1; tentative D call: TRBD1 (5 bases). This CDR3 has 17 amino acids. V was trimmed by 1 base and J by 2 bases, leaving 17 bases between them. Germline V gene lookup returns CDR1 LGHNA and CDR2 YSLEER. The chain's CDR3 is CASSQAFGGVGNTEAFF. CDR3 in DNA: TGCGCCAGCAGCCAAGCCTTCGGAGGGGTAGGAAACACTGAAGCTTTCTTT.

The J gene is TRBJ1-2, the V gene TRBV7-3; D perhaps matches TRBD1 (5 bases). The V end lost 3 bases, the J end lost 2 bases, and 10 bases lay between the germline ends. CDR1 and CDR2 (germline): SGHTA, FQGTGA. The CDR3 runs to 14 residues. The CDR3, as DNA: TGTGCCAGCAGCTTGTACTCAGGGAACTATGGCTACACCTTC. Translated, it gives CASSLYSGNYGYTF.

The chain employs TRBV19 and TRBJ2-7; possible D gene TRBD1, 7 bases. Trimming cost V 1 base and J 6 bases, with 10 bases left between them. The CDR3 totals 13 residues. Germline loops: CDR1 LNHDA, CDR2 SQIVND (reference sequence). The CDR3 DNA reads TGTGCCAGTAGTATAGGCCAGGGGGGCGAGCAGTACTTC. This translates into CASSIGQGGEQYF.

This chain uses TRBV14 with TRBJ2-3; 14 nucleotides match TRBD2. Per germline, CDR1 SGHDN and CDR2 FVKESK. V trimming: 0 bases; J trimming: 0 bases; junction bases outside the gene matches: 8. This CDR3 is built from 20 residues. The CDR3 reads CASSQESWTSGRTSTDTQYF. The CDR3 DNA follows: TGTGCCAGCAGCCAAGAAAGTTGGACTAGCGGGAGGACTAGCACAGATACGCAGTATTTT.

The chain recombines TRBV28 with TRBJ2-5, with D hard to call. There are 16 residues in the CDR3. Germline V gene data show CDR1 as MDHEN and CDR2 as SYDVKM. Between the trimmed V and J ends, which lost 7 bases and 5 bases, there was a span of 23 bases. Here the CDR3 reads CASTYWGKTVGETQYF. The CDR3 DNA reads as TGTGCCAGCACCTATTGGGGTAAGACGGTGGGGGAGACCCAGTACTTC.

This chain uses TRBV18 with TRBJ2-3, with D possibly being TRBD1 or TRBD2 (5 bases each). CDR1 is KGHSH, CDR2 LQKENI, per germline. The CDR3 extends over 14 amino acids. Trimming pared 3 bases from V and 3 bases from J, leaving 10 bases between. The CDR3 region is CASSPAGATDTQYF. For the CDR3, the DNA is TGTGCCAGCTCACCCGCCGGGGCTACAGATACGCAGTATTTT.

V is TRBV2 and J is TRBJ2-5, with 12 bases that match TRBD2. The germline V gene has CDR1 SNHLY and CDR2 FYNNEI. This CDR3 has 15 amino acids. Trimming at V came to 6 bases and at J to 7 bases, leaving 9 bases not matched to a gene. DNA for the CDR3: TGTGCCAGCAGCCCCGGACTAGCGGGGCTTGGGACCCAGTACTTC. It yields the protein CASSPGLAGLGTQYF.

This clone was observed a single time. The CDR3 DNA reads TGCGCCAGCAGCCAAGATCTTTATCGGTTCGACCAGCCCCAGCATTTT. Its translation: CASSQDLYRFDQPQHF. The chain recombines TRBV4-3 with TRBJ1-5; D ambiguous. Germline assignment: CDR1 LGHNA and CDR2 YSLEER. V was pared by 0 bases and J by 7 bases, with 16 bases between. The CDR3 loop spans 16 amino acids.

The chain combines TRBV6-6 with TRBJ1-2; 9 bases map to TRBD1. V shed 6 bases, J shed 8 bases, and the junction held 13 bases outside the gene matches. CDR1 and CDR2 from the germline V gene are MNHNY and SVGAGI (reference sequence). This CDR3 region has 15 residues. The CDR3 region has the DNA TGTGCCAGCAGCCCAAGATCGGGACAGGGTTTCGGCTACACCTTC. Amino acids: CASSPRSGQGFGYTF.

This clone was seen ten or more times. In nucleotides, the CDR3 is TGTGCCAGCAGCTTGGCCGGGACATCTGGAAATCAGCCCCAGCATTTT. Residues: CASSLAGTSGNQPQHF. The gene calls are TRBV7-9 and TRBJ1-5; D perhaps matches TRBD1 (6 bases). Trimming took 3 bases from V and 4 from J, leaving 16 bases between them. The CDR3 is made up of 16 amino acids. The germline gives CDR1 SEHNR, CDR2 FQNEAQ (reference sequence).

In nucleotides, the CDR3 is TGTGCCACCGGGACTAGCTCCTACAATGAGCAGTTCTTC. Translation gives CATGTSSYNEQFF. The chain has TRBV6-5 and TRBJ2-1, with 8 bases aligning to TRBD2. V dropped 10 bases and J dropped 0; count of bases not matched to a gene: 2. The CDR3 has 13 residues. Germline V gives CDR1 MNHEY, CDR2 SVGAGI.